The clone carrying this T cell receptor (beta chain) was detected a few times. Its antigen remains unidentified. The second PCR ran about 6 to 12 cycles with a sample-barcoded 5' primer and J-beta primers. MiXCR, run by TCRdb on the 5' RACE reads, gives a single entry per CDR3 protein. The sample yields hundreds of thousands of distinct CDR3 sequences, around 25% seen once. This entry comes from a study of blood T cells in healthy people across ages. Study-level findings and limits: Roughly linear age-related decline in beta diversity appeared, significant by age around 42.

The CDR3 loop spans 15 amino acids. Germline values: CDR1 DFQATT, CDR2 SNEGSKA (reference sequence). V dropped 0 bases and J dropped 7 bases, with 18 bases sitting between them. No fewer than 6 micrograms of total RNA were isolated from every sample. Separately, the same data were catalogued under a study of T cells of mothers and their children. From that report: The donor cohort consisted of a few healthy Caucasian mothers and their six children.

V is TRBV20-1 and J is TRBJ1-2; D is possibly TRBD1 (5 bases). Source material: blood. This sequence was found in a boy between 10 and 17 years old in good health. The CDR3 loop is CSARDVGGSASGYTF. In DNA form, the CDR3 reads TGCAGTGCTAGAGACGTGGGGGGGTCAGCTTCTGGCTACACCTTC.